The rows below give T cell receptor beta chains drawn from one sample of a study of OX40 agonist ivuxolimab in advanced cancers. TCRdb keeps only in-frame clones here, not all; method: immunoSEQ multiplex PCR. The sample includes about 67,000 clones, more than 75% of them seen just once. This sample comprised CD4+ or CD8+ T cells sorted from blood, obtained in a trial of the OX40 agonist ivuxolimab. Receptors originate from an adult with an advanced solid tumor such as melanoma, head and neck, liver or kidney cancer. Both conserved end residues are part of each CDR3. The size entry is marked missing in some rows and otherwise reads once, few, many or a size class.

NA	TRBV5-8	CASSLVRGTEAFF
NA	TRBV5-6	CASSLVDRGYEQYF
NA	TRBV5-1	CASSLQGSYGYTF
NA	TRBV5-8	CASSAGTSTIPYEQYF
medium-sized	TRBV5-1	CASSLGEDGYTF
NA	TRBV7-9	CASSSFTSGGAGETQYF
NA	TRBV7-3	CASSLGGSYEQFF
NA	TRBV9	CASSAIAGGPVEQFF
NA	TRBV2	CASKISGYNEQFF
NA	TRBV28	CASSLTAITEAFF
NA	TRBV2	CASSNQARAYNEQFF
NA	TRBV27	CASSKGQGSFTGELFF
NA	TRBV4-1	CASSQGTGGGGAEQFF
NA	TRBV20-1	CSARDMDIQYF
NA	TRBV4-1	CASSPRPDEQYF
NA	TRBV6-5	CASSYGTGEGSDTQYF
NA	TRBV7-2	CASSSRLGLTHQNIQYF
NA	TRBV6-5	CASRRTGSYGYTF
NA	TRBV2	CASSEALRETQYF
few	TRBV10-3	CAISLTPNEKLFF
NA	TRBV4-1	CASSQAGTTLDTQYF
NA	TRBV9	CASSGGHYNEQFF
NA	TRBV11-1	CASSLAPGTSPLHF
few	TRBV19	CASTPTWALIGGYTF
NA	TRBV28	CASRLATFGNTIYF
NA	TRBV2	CARRGRFGYTF
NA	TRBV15	CATSRPTHLNTEAFF
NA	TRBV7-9	CASSEVTGDTEAFF
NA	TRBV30	CAWSIKGLAAFF
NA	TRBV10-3	CAIRDTGFQETQYF